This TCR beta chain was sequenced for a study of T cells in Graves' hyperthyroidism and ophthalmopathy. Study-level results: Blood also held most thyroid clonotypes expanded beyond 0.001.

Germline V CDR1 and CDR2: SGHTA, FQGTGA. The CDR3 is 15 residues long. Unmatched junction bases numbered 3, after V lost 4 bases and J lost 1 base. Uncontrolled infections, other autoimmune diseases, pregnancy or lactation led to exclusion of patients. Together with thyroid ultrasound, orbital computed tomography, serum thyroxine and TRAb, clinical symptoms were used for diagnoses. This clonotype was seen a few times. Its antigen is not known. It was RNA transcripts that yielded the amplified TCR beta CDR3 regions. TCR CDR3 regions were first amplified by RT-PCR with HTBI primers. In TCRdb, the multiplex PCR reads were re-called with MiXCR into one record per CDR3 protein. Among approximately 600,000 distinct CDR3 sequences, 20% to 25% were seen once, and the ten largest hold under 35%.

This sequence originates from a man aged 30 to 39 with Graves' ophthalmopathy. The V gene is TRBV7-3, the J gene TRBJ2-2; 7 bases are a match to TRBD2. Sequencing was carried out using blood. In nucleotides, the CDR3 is TGTGCCAGCAGCTCCCAGCGGGAGAACACCGGGGAGCTGTTTTTT. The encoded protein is CASSSQRENTGELFF.